This T cell receptor beta chain was recovered during a study of T-cell reconstitution after alpha-beta-depleted transplantation in children. This clonotype was counted a few times. Its antigen is not known. Unique molecular identifiers were used to barcode this TCRbeta library. TCRdb used MiXCR to reprocess the PCR reads, holding one entry per CDR3 protein. Here the sample spans 350,000 to 500,000 distinct CDR3 sequences, over 40% being singletons. Study conclusions and caveats: Several hundred graft clones that had expanded were reportedly the source of alpha-beta T cells about two months after transplant.

CDR1 and CDR2 from the germline V gene are MGHRA and YSYEKL. This CDR3 comprises 19 residues. The V gene lost 1 base and the J gene lost 3 bases, with 24 bases spanning the gap. This TCR derives from a girl aged 2-10 years with aplastic anemia, due to receive a stem cell transplant. This rearrangement joins TRBV4-1 to TRBJ2-5, with D unclear. The material sequenced was PBMCs, taken before TCRalphabeta/CD19-depleted stem cell transplant. The DNA for the CDR3 is TGCGCCAGCAGCCAAGTATGGGTTCGAGCCGGGTATGGCGAAGAGACCCAGTACTTC. Encoded protein: CASSQVWVRAGYGEETQYF.